This record looks at one TCR beta chain sequence and its context. What antigen it recognizes has not been identified. No much larger clonotype is one base removed from it; base qualities were not supplied. This entry belongs to a study of shared clonotypes between healthy human individuals (dated by TCRdb to the early 2020s). Background on the whole study: The cohort included three men and a couple of women between 18 and 49 years of age. Blood TCR repertoires of about 5 healthy adults were deeply sequenced to estimate repertoire size and the extent of clonotype sharing between individuals. For each donor, CD4 naive and CD4 memory were each run on three plates, CD8 naive on two plates, and CD8 memory on one plate. Per donor, leukapheresis produced somewhere between about 0.9 and 10 billion PBMCs. Libraries were prepared and TCR repertoires were sequenced by different laboratories using diverse techniques, in order to increase sequencing depth and limit assay-specific biases. What the authors observed across the whole study: Clonotypes shared by all four sorted-subset donors showed higher generation probabilities than non-shared clonotypes. Incomplete sequencing was indicated by rarefaction of sorted-subset datasets, despite the large sequencing depth. Pairwise subsampling indicated that sequencing depth was expected to affect the degree of clonotype sharing among donors. Because the study included only a small number of donors, the genetic and exposure-history diversity represented was limited. Only blood was sampled, and tissue TCR repertoires likely differ from those in blood. Larger estimated clonotype richness was generally found for naive subsets than for memory subsets. Sharing across four donors was observed for 4.5% to 6.5% of naive CD4, over 3% of naive CD8, 2% to 2.5% of memory CD4, and roughly 0.4% of memory CD8 clonotypes.

The germline V gene sets CDR1 to LGHNA and CDR2 to YSLEER. V gives up 9 bases and J gives up 1 base, and the segment between their germline ends measures 13 bases. The CDR3 starts with the cysteine, ends with the phenylalanine, and has 13 residues. Only CDR3 DNA is held: 39 bases, read in frame from base 1. The donors were healthy, HIV-negative adults with no recently reported acute infections or vaccinations. Only Caucasian adults living in Nashville, Tennessee, USA were represented among the donors. CD4+ T cells were enriched through magnetic negative selection, after which naive cells were positively selected on CD45RA and the remaining negative fraction served as the memory subset. Blood was obtained by leukapheresis, after which PBMCs were separated by Ficoll-Histopaque density gradient centrifugation and cryopreserved in liquid nitrogen vapor phase. Purity and quantity of every magnetically sorted T cell population were checked by analytical flow cytometry. Genomic DNA was isolated from every sorted fraction and measured by UV absorbance on a Nanodrop 2000c.

Using the deep immunoSEQ assay, TCR CDR3 regions were amplified from genomic DNA by multiplex PCR. Genomic DNA extracted from each cell subset was distributed evenly over all wells of several immunoSEQ 96-well plates, and each plate served as one replicate. For sorted subsets, roughly 200 ng of genomic DNA, equivalent to 25,000 to 30,000 T cell genomes, went into each replicate PCR. Purified libraries were measured with a Qubit 3.0 fluorometer, size-checked on a Bioanalyzer 2100, and measured again with the KAPA Library Quantification kit. Every immunoSEQ 96-well plate was sequenced on a dedicated single-read 150-cycle Illumina NextSeq 550 flow cell. From the authors' description of their analysis: Because the immunoSEQ output included only junctional sequences and no quality scores, the filtering could not be the same as the filtering used for full-length reads. Sequences were annotated with PyIR, a Python wrapper for IgBLAST v1.9, using IMGT germline references to assign V/J genes and CDR3. Reads were filtered out if the reads had weak V/J assignments (E-value above 1e-6), no CDR3, stop codons, out-of-frame junctions, or ambiguous translated residues. V3J clonotypes were defined as sequences sharing the same inferred V gene, J gene, and CDR3 amino acid sequence. The percentage overlap between two repertoires was calculated by dividing the number of shared unique clonotypes by the size of the smaller repertoire. Richness of each repertoire was evaluated using RTK rarefaction, the Chao1 estimator, and Recon v2.1 estimates of unobserved clonotypes. For all TCRbeta clonotypes obtained by the gDNA method from a handful of donors, generation probabilities were computed with OLGA. TCRdb stores this immuneACCESS table with in-frame sequences only. Part of the clones is absent; in the studies checked, under half of the shortfall reflects unresolved V genes, and no reason is known for the rest. V, J and clone size reflect that table, while D and trimming were determined from the DNA. The sample has approximately 2.5 million clones on record, more than 90% of them singletons. Clones ranked in the top ten supply 0.11% to 0.15% of the sample.

The origin of this receptor is a man younger than 35 in good health. The specimen was naive CD4+ T cells sorted from blood. The sample's cell subset or site label, in plain terms: CD45RA+ positively selected. The chain is assembled from TRBV4-3 and TRBJ2-7, and TRBD2 may be the D gene, going by 5 matching bases. The CDR3 reads CASSESVSYEQYF. The DNA sequence reads TGCGCCAGTAGCGAGTCTGTGTCCTACGAGCAGTACTTC.